This TCR beta chain was documented in a study of cytomegalovirus exposure and HLA in healthy donors. Study as a whole: A subsequent analysis reported that the roughly 130 validation repertoires were produced on the same platform that had also been used for the 600 to 800 first-cohort repertoires.

On this clone itself: Its antigen remains unidentified.

V was clipped by 3 bases and J by 4 bases; unmatched bases: 11. This CDR3 is built from 19 residues. Germline V gives CDR1 MNHEY, CDR2 SMNVEV (reference sequence). Study findings and constraints: The TCR clusters that emerged in the first cohort tended, a later analysis found, to co-occur in the 110 or so validation repertoires.

The protocol was immunoSEQ multiplex PCR, while the TCRdb copy is restricted to in-frame clones and leaves out a portion. This sample has approximately 180,000 clones, with approximately 85% found just once. The specimen was PBMCs. This TCR derives from a woman younger than 35 in good health and CMV-seronegative. The chain links TRBV27 to TRBJ2-2; 13 positions agree with TRBD2. CDR3 protein: CASSLTSGRPHKTTGELFF. The CDR3 DNA follows: TGTGCCAGCAGTTTGACTAGCGGGAGGCCCCATAAGACCACCGGGGAGCTGTTTTTT.